These T cell receptor beta chains were read from a single sample in a study of blood T cells in healthy people across ages. TCRdb re-called the 5' RACE reads with MiXCR, one entry per CDR3 protein. The table shows fewer than 950,000 distinct CDR3 sequences, with around 34% occurring only once. Sequencing input: blood. Source of these receptors: a man in his late teens or twenties in good health. The conserved cysteine and the conserved F or W are not part of the CDR3 here. Part of the rows lack a size; the others show once, few, many or a class for expanded clones.

J | size | V | CDR3
TRBJ1-2 | many | TRBV12-3/TRBV12-4 | ASSHREGGYGYT
TRBJ1-2 | few | TRBV2 | ASSAGQSSYGYT
TRBJ2-3 | NA | TRBV15 | ATSRTSTDTQY
TRBJ1-1 | few | TRBV12-3/TRBV12-4 | ASSLGQGIGAF
TRBJ1-2 | NA | TRBV6-5 | ASITSPYGYT
TRBJ1-4 | few | TRBV14 | ASSQVGGYEKLF
TRBJ2-7 | many | TRBV7-2 | ASSLPGGLSSYEQY
NA | NA | TRBV12-3/TRBV12-4 | ASSFKRLSYEQF
TRBJ2-4 | NA | TRBV7-2 | ASSFSSGTGNIQY
TRBJ2-6 | NA | TRBV20-1 | SARARTGGSGANVLT
TRBJ2-7 | NA | TRBV4-1 | ASSRGLRGPSYNEQY
TRBJ1-1 | NA | TRBV7-9 | ASSTQGVERSEAF
TRBJ1-5 | NA | TRBV9 | ASSVGEDSNQPQH
TRBJ2-3 | few | TRBV28 | ASSIGSRTDTQY
TRBJ2-7 | NA | TRBV4-2 | ASRKVVGVTYEQY
TRBJ2-1 | NA | TRBV7-9 | ASSLDGLGLPYNEQV
TRBJ2-5 | NA | TRBV3-1 | ASSNSGTRSETQY
TRBJ2-1 | NA | TRBV25-1 | ASSIRWGYNEQF
TRBJ2-5 | many | TRBV10-3 | AISELGDRSQETQY
TRBJ1-2 | few | TRBV7-9 | ASSPVGGYGYT
TRBJ2-7 | few | TRBV4-3 | ASSQVVGEGSYEQY
TRBJ2-7 | few | TRBV2 | ASTEGTNSYEQY
TRBJ2-1 | NA | TRBV12-3/TRBV12-4 | ASSFPCGTSMISYNEQF
NA | NA | TRBV7-2 | TSGLAGASYEQY
TRBJ2-5 | NA | TRBV12-5 | ASGVDQETQY
TRBJ2-3 | few | TRBV7-8 | ASSPTWVSIDTQY
TRBJ2-2 | few | TRBV7-2 | ASSTRTGTNTGELF
TRBJ2-1 | many | TRBV4-2 | ASSQDWERGAYNEQF
TRBJ2-7 | NA | TRBV7-2 | ASRRPDAYEQY
TRBJ2-3 | NA | TRBV7-3 | ASSLRQSSTDTQY
TRBJ2-7 | NA | TRBV30 | AWSVRGRGGGYEQY
TRBJ1-2 | NA | TRBV5-5 | ASSMLPGRANYGYT
TRBJ1-5 | NA | TRBV2 | ASRLGQPQH
TRBJ1-2 | NA | TRBV6-5 | ASSSYRTGLLPPNYGYT
TRBJ1-5 | NA | TRBV13 | ASSPSGGPPQH
TRBJ1-2 | many | TRBV12-3/TRBV12-4 | ASSLTGYT
TRBJ2-1 | few | TRBV7-3 | ASSLAGTGGYNEQF
TRBJ1-1 | few | TRBV12-3/TRBV12-4 | ASSFYGGRGTEAF
TRBJ1-1 | few | TRBV9 | ASSVDRSGTEAF
TRBJ2-2 | NA | TRBV5-4 | ASSVSRADTGELF